This T cell receptor (beta chain) was documented in a study of Ad26.COV2.S vaccination and SARS-CoV-2 variants. The method was immunoSEQ multiplex PCR; TCRdb's version includes in-frame clones alone and lacks a portion of them. The table shows 400,000 to 450,000 clones, with more than 80% occurring only once. Specified treatment: over 15 received Ad26.COV2.S at low or high dose, single or two shots; about 5 received placebo; per-sample allocation not given. Sampling occurred on day 63 after the first vaccine or placebo injection. V shed 0 bases and J shed 4 bases, with 10 bases lying between them. CDR1 and CDR2 from the germline V gene are LNHNV and YYDKDF (reference sequence). The CDR3 has 15 amino acids.

The V gene is TRBV15, the J gene TRBJ1-5; a possible D gene is TRBD1 (6 bases). This clonotype originated in a person between 18 and 65 years old who received the Ad26.COV2.S COVID-19 vaccine or a placebo. Sequenced material: peripheral blood, taken in a trial of Ad26.COV2.S vaccine versus placebo. Here the CDR3 DNA reads TGTGCCACCAGCAGAGACAGGGGCCAGAATCAGCCCCAGCATTTT. Translation: CATSRDRGQNQPQHF.